These T cell receptor beta chains were read from a single sample in a study of blood T cell repertoires in COVID-19. The assay was immunoSEQ multiplex PCR, and TCRdb's table has in-frame clones only and misses some. Found here are around 67,000 clones, about four fifths of them singletons; the top ten hold 5.3%. Source material: peripheral blood. These receptors all stem from a man in his fifties with active COVID-19. Each CDR3 is given with its conserved first and last residue. The D gene is left open where the match is weak. Clone size, where shown, is once, few, many, or a class for clones that have expanded.

V gene	D gene	J gene	clone size	CDR3 protein	CDR3 DNA
TRBV19	NA	TRBJ2-3	NA	CASSIGAPPSTDTQYF	TGTGCCAGTAGTATAGGAGCCCCCCCTAGCACAGATACGCAGTATTTT
TRBV5-5	NA	TRBJ1-5	NA	CASSLYGGTRGGQPQHF	TGTGCCAGCAGCTTGTACGGCGGGACGCGGGGAGGTCAGCCCCAGCATTTT
TRBV9	NA	TRBJ2-3	NA	CALGAGDSTDTQYF	TGTGCCCTGGGGGCGGGAGATAGCACAGATACGCAGTATTTT
TRBV12-3/TRBV12-4	NA	TRBJ1-1	NA	CASKLQTNTEAFF	TGTGCCAGCAAATTGCAGACTAACACTGAAGCTTTCTTT
TRBV27	TRBD2	TRBJ2-7	few	CASSLSMGVASGEDYEQYF	TGTGCCAGCAGTTTATCGATGGGGGTGGCTAGCGGAGAAGATTACGAGCAGTACTTC
TRBV7-3	NA	TRBJ1-1	NA	CASSRSPNTEAFF	TGTGCCAGCAGCAGAAGCCCGAACACTGAAGCTTTCTTT
TRBV18	NA	TRBJ1-6	NA	CASSPVRNSPLHF	TGTGCCAGCTCACCGGTCAGAAATTCACCCCTCCACTTT
TRBV3-1/TRBV3-2	NA	TRBJ2-3	once	CASSQDVYTDTQYF	TGTGCCAGCAGCCAAGACGTATATACAGATACGCAGTATTTT
TRBV10-2	TRBD2	TRBJ2-2	NA	CASSAGTSGTGELFF	TGCGCCAGCAGTGCCGGGACTAGCGGCACCGGGGAGCTGTTTTTT
TRBV7-2	NA	TRBJ2-7	NA	CASASRWEPPSEQYF	TGTGCCAGCGCTTCTCGCTGGGAGCCCCCAAGCGAGCAGTACTTC
TRBV4-3	TRBD2	TRBJ2-3	few	CASSQVGTSGFTDTQYF	TGCGCCAGCAGCCAAGTCGGGACTAGCGGCTTTACAGATACGCAGTATTTT
TRBV6-5	NA	TRBJ2-7	NA	CASRSPRAPYEQYF	TGTGCCAGCAGATCACCTAGAGCCCCCTACGAGCAGTACTTC
TRBV5-6	TRBD1	TRBJ1-2	NA	CASRSRPGQGYTF	TGTGCCAGCAGATCAAGACCGGGACAGGGCTACACCTTC
TRBV4-2	TRBD1	TRBJ1-1	once	CASSQTQRQGATEAFF	TGTGCCAGCAGCCAAACCCAGCGACAGGGGGCCACTGAAGCTTTCTTT
TRBV27	TRBD2	TRBJ2-7	NA	CASSVPSSGRAYEQYF	TGTGCCAGCAGTGTCCCCTCTAGCGGGAGGGCCTACGAGCAGTACTTC
TRBV29-1	TRBD2	TRBJ2-3	once	CSVDGGTLERELGDTQYF	TGCAGCGTTGACGGTGGGACACTGGAGCGGGAGTTAGGGGATACGCAGTATTTT
TRBV27	NA	TRBJ2-7	NA	CASVGRSSYEQYF	TGTGCCAGCGTGGGCAGGTCCTCCTACGAGCAGTACTTC
TRBV5-4	TRBD1	TRBJ1-2	few	CASSLDRDSNYGYTF	TGTGCCAGCAGCCTAGACAGGGACTCTAACTATGGCTACACCTTC
TRBV15	NA	TRBJ2-3	NA	CATSRVGGGMDTQYF	TGTGCCACCAGCAGAGTGGGAGGGGGGATGGATACGCAGTATTTT
TRBV18	NA	TRBJ1-1	NA	CASSPRTENTEAFF	TGTGCCAGCTCACCACGGACAGAGAACACTGAAGCTTTCTTT
TRBV2	NA	TRBJ2-7	NA	CASHETRYYEQYF	TGTGCCAGCCACGAGACTAGATACTACGAGCAGTACTTC
TRBV5-5	NA	TRBJ1-1	NA	CASSLWQNTEAFF	TGTGCCAGCAGCTTGTGGCAGAACACTGAAGCTTTCTTT
TRBV19	NA	TRBJ1-1	NA	CASSKLVTGTPNTEAFF	TGTGCCAGTAGTAAATTAGTTACAGGCACCCCGAACACTGAAGCTTTCTTT
TRBV7-9	TRBD1	TRBJ2-6	NA	CASSPRTGGEVSGANVLTF	TGTGCCAGCAGCCCCCGGACAGGGGGCGAGGTTTCTGGGGCCAACGTCCTGACTTTC
TRBV2	TRBD1	TRBJ1-6	NA	CASSVVNRGGSPLHF	TGTGCCAGCAGTGTCGTCAACAGGGGAGGCTCACCCCTCCACTTT
TRBV5-1	NA	TRBJ1-6	NA	CASSLDPRGPLHF	TGCGCCAGCAGCTTGGACCCCCGCGGGCCCCTCCACTTT
TRBV6-2/TRBV6-3	TRBD2	TRBJ2-3	NA	CASSYPRGLAGVWVLDTQYF	TGTGCCAGCAGTTACCCGCGGGGACTAGCGGGAGTTTGGGTATTGGATACGCAGTATTTT
TRBV27	TRBD2	TRBJ2-3	NA	CASSSRTSGGLSTQYF	TGTGCCAGCAGTTCACGGACTAGCGGGGGATTAAGTACGCAGTATTTT
TRBV5-1	TRBD1	TRBJ2-2	NA	CASSSGTGYTGELFF	TGCGCCAGCAGCTCGGGGACAGGTTACACCGGGGAGCTGTTTTTT
TRBV6-6	TRBD1	TRBJ2-1	NA	CASSPRLRDRGYEQFF	TGTGCCAGCAGTCCTAGGCTCCGGGACAGGGGCTATGAGCAGTTCTTC
TRBV3-1/TRBV3-2	TRBD1	TRBJ1-1	NA	CASSQKDRGPGTEAFF	TGTGCCAGCAGCCAAAAGGACAGGGGGCCGGGCACTGAAGCTTTCTTT
TRBV14	TRBD1	TRBJ2-1	NA	CASSPRTGGFYEQFF	TGTGCCAGCAGCCCCCGGACAGGGGGCTTCTATGAGCAGTTCTTC
TRBV6-2/TRBV6-3	NA	TRBJ2-7	NA	CASSSSAEKRYEQYF	TGTGCCAGCAGTTCTTCAGCCGAAAAGAGGTACGAGCAGTACTTC
TRBV9	NA	TRBJ2-1	NA	CATSGGTNEQFF	TGTGCCACCTCGGGCGGGACTAATGAGCAGTTCTTC
TRBV6-2/TRBV6-3	NA	TRBJ1-5	once	CASSYPQAGGMTNQPQHF	TGTGCCAGCAGTTACCCTCAAGCGGGGGGGATGACAAACCAGCCCCAGCATTTT
TRBV3-1/TRBV3-2	NA	TRBJ2-3	NA	CASSQRRRPNTDTQYF	TGTGCCAGCAGCCAACGTCGCCGCCCTAACACAGATACGCAGTATTTT
TRBV9	TRBD1	TRBJ1-5	NA	CASSPGDRGSNQPQHF	TGTGCCAGCAGCCCGGGGGACAGAGGTAGCAATCAGCCCCAGCATTTT
TRBV18	NA	TRBJ1-1	NA	CASSQDSLNTEAFF	TGTGCCAGCTCACAGGACAGTTTGAACACTGAAGCTTTCTTT
TRBV5-1	TRBD2	TRBJ2-3	NA	CASRFDASGSSPQYF	TGCGCCAGCCGATTTGATGCTAGCGGGTCGTCTCCGCAGTATTTT
TRBV5-1	NA	TRBJ2-5	NA	CASSAAETQYF	TGCGCCAGCAGCGCGGCAGAGACCCAGTACTTC
TRBV5-1	TRBD2	TRBJ2-1	NA	CASRTLAGGTYNEQFF	TGCGCCAGCAGGACTCTAGCGGGGGGCACCTACAATGAGCAGTTCTTC
TRBV9	NA	TRBJ2-6	NA	CASSVPLAAGAGANVLTF	TGTGCCAGCAGCGTTCCACTGGCGGCTGGCGCTGGGGCCAACGTCCTGACTTTC
TRBV24-1	NA	TRBJ1-1	NA	CATSGPSRGRNTEAFF	TGTGCCACCTCAGGACCGTCTCGGGGGAGGAACACTGAAGCTTTCTTT
TRBV5-5	TRBD2	TRBJ2-2	NA	CASSLGLAGGNTGELFF	TGTGCCAGCAGCTTGGGACTAGCGGGAGGAAACACCGGGGAGCTGTTTTTT
TRBV29-1	NA	TRBJ1-2	NA	CSVESQAGGYGYTF	TGCAGCGTTGAATCCCAGGCTGGAGGCTATGGCTACACCTTC
TRBV28	NA	TRBJ2-2	few	CASSFPVSGELFF	TGTGCCAGCAGTTTTCCCGTCTCCGGGGAGCTGTTTTTT
TRBV4-1	NA	TRBJ2-1	NA	CASSQGKGKDNNEQFF	TGCGCCAGCAGCCAAGGAAAGGGGAAGGATAATAATGAGCAGTTCTTC
TRBV24-1	TRBD1	TRBJ2-5	NA	CATSEHGTAKQETQYF	TGTGCCACCAGTGAGCACGGGACAGCCAAACAAGAGACCCAGTACTTC
TRBV4-3	TRBD2	TRBJ2-2	NA	CASSQEWGLGVTGELFF	TGCGCCAGCAGCCAAGAATGGGGACTAGGGGTGACCGGGGAGCTGTTTTTT
TRBV28	TRBD1	TRBJ1-2	NA	CASSFGQGDNYGYTF	TGTGCCAGCAGTTTCGGACAGGGTGACAACTATGGCTACACCTTC
TRBV7-3	TRBD1	TRBJ2-2	NA	CASSSGTERAGELFF	TGTGCCAGCAGTTCCGGGACAGAGCGCGCCGGGGAGCTGTTTTTT